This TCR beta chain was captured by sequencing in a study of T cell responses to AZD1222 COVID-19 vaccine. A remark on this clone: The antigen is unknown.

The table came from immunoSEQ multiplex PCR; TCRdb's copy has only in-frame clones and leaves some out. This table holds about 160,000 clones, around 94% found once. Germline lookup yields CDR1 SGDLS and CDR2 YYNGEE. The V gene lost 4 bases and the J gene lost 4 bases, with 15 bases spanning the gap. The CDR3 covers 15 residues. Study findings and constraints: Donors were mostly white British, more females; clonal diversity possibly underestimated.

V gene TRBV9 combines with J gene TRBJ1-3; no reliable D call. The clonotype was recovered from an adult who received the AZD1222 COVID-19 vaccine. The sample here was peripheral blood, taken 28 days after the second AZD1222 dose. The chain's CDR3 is CASSPVGNEGNTIYF. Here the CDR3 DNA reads TGTGCCAGCAGCCCCGTCGGGAACGAGGGAAACACCATATATTTT.